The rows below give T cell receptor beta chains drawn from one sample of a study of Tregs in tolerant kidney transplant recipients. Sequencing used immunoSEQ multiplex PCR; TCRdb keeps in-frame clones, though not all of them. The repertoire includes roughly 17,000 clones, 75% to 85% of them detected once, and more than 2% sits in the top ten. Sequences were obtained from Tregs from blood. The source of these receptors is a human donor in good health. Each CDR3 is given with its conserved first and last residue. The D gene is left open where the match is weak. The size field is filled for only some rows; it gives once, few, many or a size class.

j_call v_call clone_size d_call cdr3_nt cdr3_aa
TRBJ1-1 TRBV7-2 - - TGTGCCAGCAGCTATAGACAGGCCAATTGGGGCACTGAAGCTTTCTTT CASSYRQANWGTEAFF
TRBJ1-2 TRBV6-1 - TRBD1 TGTGCCAGCATATGGACAGGGTTTAATGGCTACACCTTC CASIWTGFNGYTF
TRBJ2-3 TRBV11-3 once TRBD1 TGTGCCAGCAGCCATACAGGGGCGGGAGATACGCAGTATTTT CASSHTGAGDTQYF
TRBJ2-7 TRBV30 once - TGTGCCTGGAGACCCCCCGCTGGCCTCTACGAGCAGTACTTC CAWRPPAGLYEQYF
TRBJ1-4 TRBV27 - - TGTGCCAGTCGAAGGGGGTCCGCTAATGAAAAACTGTTTTTT CASRRGSANEKLFF
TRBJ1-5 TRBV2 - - TGTGCCAGCACTCCCATTTCAAGTACTAATCAGCCCCAGCATTTT CASTPISSTNQPQHF
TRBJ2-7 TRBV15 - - TGTGCCACCAGCGCAATACGTGAGGGCGAGCAGTACTTC CATSAIREGEQYF
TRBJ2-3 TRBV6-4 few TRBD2 TGTGCCAGCAGTGAGATAGCGGGGGGCACAGATACGCAGTATTTT CASSEIAGGTDTQYF
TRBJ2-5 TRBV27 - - TGTGCCAGCAGACCTACCCTCAGGGTAATCGAGACCCAGTACTTC CASRPTLRVIETQYF
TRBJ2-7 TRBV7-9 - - TGTGCCAGCAGCTTAACCGACGAGCAGTACTTC CASSLTDEQYF